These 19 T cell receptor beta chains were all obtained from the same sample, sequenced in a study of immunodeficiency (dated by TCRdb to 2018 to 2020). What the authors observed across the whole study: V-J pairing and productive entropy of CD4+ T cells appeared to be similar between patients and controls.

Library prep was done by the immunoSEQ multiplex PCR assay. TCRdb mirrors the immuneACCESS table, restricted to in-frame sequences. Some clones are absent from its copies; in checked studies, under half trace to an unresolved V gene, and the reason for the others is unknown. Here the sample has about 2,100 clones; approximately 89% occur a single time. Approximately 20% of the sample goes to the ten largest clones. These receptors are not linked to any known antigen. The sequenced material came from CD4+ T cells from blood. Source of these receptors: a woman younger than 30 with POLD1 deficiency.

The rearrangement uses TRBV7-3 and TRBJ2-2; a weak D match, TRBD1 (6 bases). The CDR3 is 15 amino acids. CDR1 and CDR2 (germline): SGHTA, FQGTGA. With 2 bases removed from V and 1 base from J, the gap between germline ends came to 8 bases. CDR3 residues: CASSLLGGNTGELFF. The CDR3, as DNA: TGTGCCAGCAGCTTATTAGGGGGGAACACCGGGGAGCTGTTTTTT.

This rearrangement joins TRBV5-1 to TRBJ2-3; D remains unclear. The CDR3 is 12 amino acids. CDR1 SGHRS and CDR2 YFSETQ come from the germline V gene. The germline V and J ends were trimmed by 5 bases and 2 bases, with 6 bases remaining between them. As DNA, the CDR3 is TGCGCCAGCAGGGACCTCACAGATACGCAGTATTTT. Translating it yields CASRDLTDTQYF.

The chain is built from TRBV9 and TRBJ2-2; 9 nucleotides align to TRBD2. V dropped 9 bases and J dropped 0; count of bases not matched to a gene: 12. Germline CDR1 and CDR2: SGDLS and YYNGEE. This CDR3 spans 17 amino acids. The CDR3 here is CAKSPGSGSPNTGELFF. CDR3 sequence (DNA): TGTGCCAAATCCCCGGGTAGCGGGAGTCCGAACACCGGGGAGCTGTTTTTT.

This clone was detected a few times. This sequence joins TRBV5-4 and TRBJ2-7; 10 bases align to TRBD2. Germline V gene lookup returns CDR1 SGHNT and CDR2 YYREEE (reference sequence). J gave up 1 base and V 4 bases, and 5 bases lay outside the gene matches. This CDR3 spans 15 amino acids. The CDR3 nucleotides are TGTGCCAGCAGCCCCGGGACTAGCGTTTCCTACGAGCAGTACTTC. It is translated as CASSPGTSVSYEQYF.

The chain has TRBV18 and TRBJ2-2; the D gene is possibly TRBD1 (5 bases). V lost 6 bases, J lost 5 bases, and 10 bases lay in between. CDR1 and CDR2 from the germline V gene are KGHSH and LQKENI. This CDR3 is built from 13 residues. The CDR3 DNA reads TGTGCCAGCTCCCCAGGGTCTACCGGGGAGCTGTTTTTT. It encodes CASSPGSTGELFF.

The CDR3 nucleotides are TGTGCCAGTAGTATTCCAGCCTCCAACACCGGGGAGCTGTTTTTT. Protein: CASSIPASNTGELFF. J is TRBJ2-2 and V is TRBV19; D not resolved. The V end lost 3 bases, the J end lost 2 bases, and 10 bases lay between the germline ends. Germline V lookup: CDR1 LNHDA, CDR2 SQIVND (reference sequence). The CDR3 consists of 15 residues. Based on the CDR3 plus reference TRBV19 and TRBJ2-2, the full variable domain is DGGITQSPKYLFRKEGQNVTLSCEQNLNHDAMYWYRQDPGQGLRLIYYSQIVNDFQKGDIAEGYSVSREKKESFPLTVTSAQKNPTAFYLCASSIPASNTGELFFGEGSRLTVL.

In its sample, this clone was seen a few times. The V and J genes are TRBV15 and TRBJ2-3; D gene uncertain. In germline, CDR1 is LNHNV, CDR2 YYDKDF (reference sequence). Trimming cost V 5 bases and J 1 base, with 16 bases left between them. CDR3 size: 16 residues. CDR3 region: CATSGIRNRGTDTQYF. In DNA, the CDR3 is TGTGCCACCAGCGGGATTAGGAATAGGGGCACAGATACGCAGTATTTT. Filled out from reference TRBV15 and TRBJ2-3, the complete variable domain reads DAMVIQNPRYQVTQFGKPVTLSCSQTLNHNVMYWYQQKSSQAPKLLFHYYDKDFNNEADTPDNFQSRRPNTSFCFLDIRSPGLGDTAMYLCATSGIRNRGTDTQYFGPGTRLTVL.

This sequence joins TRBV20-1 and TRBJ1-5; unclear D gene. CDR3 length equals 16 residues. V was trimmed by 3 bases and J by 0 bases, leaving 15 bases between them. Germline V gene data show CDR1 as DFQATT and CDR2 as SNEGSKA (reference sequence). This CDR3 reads CSASSPTDFSNQPQHF. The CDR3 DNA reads TGCAGTGCTAGTAGCCCGACCGATTTTAGCAATCAGCCCCAGCATTTT.

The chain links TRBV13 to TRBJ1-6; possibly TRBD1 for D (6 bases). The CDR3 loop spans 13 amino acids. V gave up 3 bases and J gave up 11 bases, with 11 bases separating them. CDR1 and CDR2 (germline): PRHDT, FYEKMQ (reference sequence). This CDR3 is CASSLNRDAPLHF. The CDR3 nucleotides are TGTGCCAGCAGCTTGAACAGGGATGCACCCCTCCACTTT.

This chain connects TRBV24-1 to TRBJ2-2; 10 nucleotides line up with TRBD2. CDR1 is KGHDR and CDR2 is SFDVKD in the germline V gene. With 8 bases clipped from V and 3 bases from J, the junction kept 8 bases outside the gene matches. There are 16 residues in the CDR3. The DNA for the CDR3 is TGTGCCACCACGTTTACCGGGACTAGCGACACCGGGGAGCTGTTTTTT. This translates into CATTFTGTSDTGELFF.

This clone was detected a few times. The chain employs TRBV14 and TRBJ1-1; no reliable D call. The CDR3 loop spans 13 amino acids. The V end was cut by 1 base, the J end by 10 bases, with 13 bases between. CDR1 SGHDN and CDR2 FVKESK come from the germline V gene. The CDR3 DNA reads TGTGCCAGCAGCCAAGGCTTCGGGTCGACAGCTTTCTTT. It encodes CASSQGFGSTAFF.

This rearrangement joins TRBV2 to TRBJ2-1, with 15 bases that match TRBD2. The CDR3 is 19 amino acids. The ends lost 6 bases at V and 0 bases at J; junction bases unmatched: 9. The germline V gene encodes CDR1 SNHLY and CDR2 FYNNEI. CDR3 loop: CASSSGTSGRKSSYNEQFF. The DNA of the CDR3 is TGTGCCAGCAGCTCCGGGACTAGCGGGAGGAAGAGCTCCTACAATGAGCAGTTCTTC.

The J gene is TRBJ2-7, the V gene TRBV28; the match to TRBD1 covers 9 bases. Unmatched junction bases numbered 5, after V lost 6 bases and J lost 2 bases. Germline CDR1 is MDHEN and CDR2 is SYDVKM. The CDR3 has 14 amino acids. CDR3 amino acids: CASRVTGGTYEQYF. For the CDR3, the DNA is TGTGCCAGCAGGGTAACAGGGGGCACCTACGAGCAGTACTTC.

DNA for the CDR3: TGCAGCGGGAAGACAGGCTACAATGAGCAGTTCTTC. Amino acid sequence: CSGKTGYNEQFF. V gene TRBV29-1 combines with J gene TRBJ2-1; tentative D call: TRBD1 (6 bases). The CDR3 has 12 residues. V was trimmed by 7 bases and J by 3 bases, leaving 10 bases between them. The germline V gene has CDR1 SQVTM and CDR2 ANQGSEA.

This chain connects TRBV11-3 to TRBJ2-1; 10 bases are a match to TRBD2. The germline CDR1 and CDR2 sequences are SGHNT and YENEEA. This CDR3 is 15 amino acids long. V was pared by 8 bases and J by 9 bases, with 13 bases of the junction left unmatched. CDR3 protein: CASPPQREGEGEQFF. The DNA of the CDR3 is TGTGCCAGCCCTCCGCAGCGGGAGGGCGAGGGTGAGCAGTTCTTC.

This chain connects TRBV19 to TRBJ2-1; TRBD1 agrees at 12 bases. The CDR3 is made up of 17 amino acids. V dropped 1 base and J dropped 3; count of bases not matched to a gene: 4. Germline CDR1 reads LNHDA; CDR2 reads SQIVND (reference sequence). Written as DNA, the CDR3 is TGTGCCAGTAGTATAGGGGGGACAGGGGGCCGCTACAATGAGCAGTTCTTC. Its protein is CASSIGGTGGRYNEQFF.

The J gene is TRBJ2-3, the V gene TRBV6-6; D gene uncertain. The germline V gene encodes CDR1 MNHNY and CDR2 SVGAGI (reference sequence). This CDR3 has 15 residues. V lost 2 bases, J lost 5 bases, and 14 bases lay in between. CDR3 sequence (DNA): TGTGCCAGCAGTTACGGCCAGACAATGGTAGATACGCAGTATTTT. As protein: CASSYGQTMVDTQYF.

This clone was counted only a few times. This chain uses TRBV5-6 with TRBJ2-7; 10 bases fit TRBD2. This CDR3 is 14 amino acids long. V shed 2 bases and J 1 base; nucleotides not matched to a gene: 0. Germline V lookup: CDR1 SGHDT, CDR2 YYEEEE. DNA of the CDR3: TGTGCCAGCAGCTTACTAGCGGGATCCTACGAGCAGTACTTC. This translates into CASSLLAGSYEQYF.

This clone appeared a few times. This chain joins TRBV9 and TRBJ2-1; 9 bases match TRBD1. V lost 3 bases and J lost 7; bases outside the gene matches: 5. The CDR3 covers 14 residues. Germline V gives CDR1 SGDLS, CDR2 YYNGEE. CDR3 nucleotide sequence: TGTGCCAGCAGCGCTGGGACAGGGCGAAATGAGCAGTTCTTC. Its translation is CASSAGTGRNEQFF.